This TCR beta chain was observed in a study of cytomegalovirus exposure and HLA in healthy donors. Study in general: Early released data comprised about 84 million unique TCRs from HLA-typed donors. Study-wide results and limits: In a later analysis, several top co-occurrence clusters appeared linked to parvovirus B19, influenza, CMV and Epstein-Barr virus. Later on, an analysis tied approximately 15,000 TCR beta sequences to HLA alleles at 0.05 false discovery rate.

Remarks on this clone: What it recognizes is unknown.

The germline CDR1 and CDR2 sequences are SEHNR and FQNEAQ (reference sequence). The V and J ends lost 5 bases and 5 bases respectively, with 9 bases between them. The CDR3 sequence is 12 residues long. Nominal health characterized the donors when sampled, though unrecorded immune exposures were likely. PCR involved 60 Vbeta and 13 Jbeta primers. Here immunoSEQ multiplex PCR was the method, and the copy in TCRdb shows in-frame clones only, minus some. The sample has fewer than 250,000 clones, almost 75% seen once. Material for sequencing was PBMCs. The receptor's source is a woman under 40 in good health and CMV-seropositive. The chain combines TRBV7-9 with TRBJ1-1, with a possible D match to TRBD1 (5 bases). The CDR3 region is CASSPRETEAFF. In DNA form, the CDR3 reads TGTGCCAGCAGCCCCAGGGAAACTGAAGCTTTCTTT.